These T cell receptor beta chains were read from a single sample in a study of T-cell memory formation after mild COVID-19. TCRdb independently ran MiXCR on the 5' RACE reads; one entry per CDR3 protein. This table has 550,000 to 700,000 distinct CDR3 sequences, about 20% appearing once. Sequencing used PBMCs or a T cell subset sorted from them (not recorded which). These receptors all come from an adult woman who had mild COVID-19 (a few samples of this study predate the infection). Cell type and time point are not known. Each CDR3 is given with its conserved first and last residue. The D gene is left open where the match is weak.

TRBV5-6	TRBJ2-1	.	CASSSNTAGSYNEQFF
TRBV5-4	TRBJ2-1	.	CASSLTSEQFF
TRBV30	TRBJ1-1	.	CAWSQQGNTEAFF
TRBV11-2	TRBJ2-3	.	CASSLTRSGTTDTQYF
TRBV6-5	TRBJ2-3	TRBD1	CTSIEGQGQGTQYF
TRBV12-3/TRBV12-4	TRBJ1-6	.	CASRPSRDSPLHF
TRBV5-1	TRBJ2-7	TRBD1	CASSLGGQGAPLYEQYF
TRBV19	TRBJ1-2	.	CASSFPVDFGGYTF
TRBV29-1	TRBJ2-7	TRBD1	CSVEGQGNEQYF
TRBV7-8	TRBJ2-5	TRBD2	CASSALPAFGGSQETQYF
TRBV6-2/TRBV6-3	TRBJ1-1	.	CASSLYEGNTEAFF
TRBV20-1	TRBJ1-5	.	CSAQTGRDQPQHF
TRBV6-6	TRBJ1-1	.	CASPPSMGGWTEAFF
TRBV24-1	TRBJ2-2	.	CATSDSHWRTNTGELFF
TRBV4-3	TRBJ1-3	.	CASSQDRGGPGNTIYF
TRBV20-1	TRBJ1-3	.	CSALGSHNIGTGNTIYF
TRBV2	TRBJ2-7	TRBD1	CASSYRDRVSYEQYF
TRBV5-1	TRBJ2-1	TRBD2	CASSALAGTYNEQFF
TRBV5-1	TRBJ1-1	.	CASGQHWDTEAFF
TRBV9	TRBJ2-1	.	CASSARGAPGDNEQFF
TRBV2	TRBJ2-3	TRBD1	CASSEVWTGSKDTQYF
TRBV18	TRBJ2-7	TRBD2	CASSPSRGANREQYF
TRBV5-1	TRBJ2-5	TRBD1	CASSPGTGWEETQYF
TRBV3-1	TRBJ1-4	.	CASSQHGEKLFF
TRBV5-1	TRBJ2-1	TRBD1	CASSPGTGQTSSYNEQFF
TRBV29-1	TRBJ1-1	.	CSVRPGNTEAFF
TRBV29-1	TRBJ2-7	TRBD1	CSVSTDRGDGEQYF